This TCR beta chain was retrieved from a study of Ad26.COV2.S vaccination and SARS-CoV-2 variants. The protocol was immunoSEQ multiplex PCR, while the TCRdb copy is restricted to in-frame clones and leaves out a portion. The data contain 300,000 to 400,000 clones, around 90% of them singletons. For this clone: Its specificity is unknown.

The CDR3 is 17 amino acids. The germline gives CDR1 LGHNT, CDR2 FRNRAP. V lost 7 bases and J 4 bases, leaving 26 bases between the germline ends. Treatment indicated: about 20 received Ad26.COV2.S at low or high dose, single or two shots; 5 received placebo; per-sample allocation not given. Sampling took place 63 days after the first vaccine or placebo injection. Its platform was an Ad26 vector, and its expressed antigen was Wuhan-strain SARS-CoV-2 spike. Study-wide results and caveats: Vaccinees displayed broader spike-specific TCR repertoires than placebo recipients. Total T cell responses may have been underestimated by the TCR breadth and depth analyses.

The gene calls are TRBV12-5 and TRBJ2-7; TRBD1 is a possible D gene (6 bases). The specimen comprised peripheral blood, sampled in a trial of Ad26.COV2.S vaccine versus placebo. This TCR was sampled from a person between 18 and 65 years old who received the Ad26.COV2.S COVID-19 vaccine or a placebo. This CDR3 is CASAQLGTTGYYYEQYF. The CDR3 DNA reads as TGTGCTAGTGCCCAACTGGGGACGACAGGATACTATTACGAGCAGTACTTC.